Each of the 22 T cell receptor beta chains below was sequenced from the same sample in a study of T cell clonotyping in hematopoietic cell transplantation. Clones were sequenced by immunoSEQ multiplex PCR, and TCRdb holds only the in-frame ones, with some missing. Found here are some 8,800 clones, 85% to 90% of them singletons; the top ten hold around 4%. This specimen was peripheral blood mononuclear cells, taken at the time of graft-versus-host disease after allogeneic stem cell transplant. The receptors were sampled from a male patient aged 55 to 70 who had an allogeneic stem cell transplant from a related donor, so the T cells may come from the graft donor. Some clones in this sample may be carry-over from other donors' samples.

The CDR3 DNA follows: TGTGCCAGCTCACCGGGTGGACAGGGGGGCTACACCTTC. Protein: CASSPGGQGGYTF. V is TRBV18 and J is TRBJ1-2, with TRBD1 matching 9 bases. The J segment lost 8 bases and the V segment lost 3 bases, leaving 4 bases of the junction unmatched. The CDR3 totals 13 residues. Germline V lookup: CDR1 KGHSH, CDR2 LQKENI.

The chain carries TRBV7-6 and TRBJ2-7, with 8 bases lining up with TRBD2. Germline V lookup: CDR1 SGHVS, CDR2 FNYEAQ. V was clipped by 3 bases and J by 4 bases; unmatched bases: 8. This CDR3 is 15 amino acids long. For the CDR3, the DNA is TGTGCCAGCAGCTTCTCGCGGGGGGCCCGGTACGAGCAGTACTTC. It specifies CASSFSRGARYEQYF. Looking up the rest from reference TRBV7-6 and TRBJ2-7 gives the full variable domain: GAGVSQSPRYKVTKRGQDVALRCDPISGHVSLYWYRQALGQGPEFLTYFNYEAQQDKSGLPNDRFSAERPEGSISTLTIQRTEQRDSAMYRCASSFSRGARYEQYFGPGTRLTVT.

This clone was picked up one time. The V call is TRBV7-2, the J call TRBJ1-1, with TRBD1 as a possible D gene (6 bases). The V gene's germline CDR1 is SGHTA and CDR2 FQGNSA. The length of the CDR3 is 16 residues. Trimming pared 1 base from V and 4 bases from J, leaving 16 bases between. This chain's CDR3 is CASSLEGGGLGTEAFF. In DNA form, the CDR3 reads TGTGCCAGCAGCTTAGAGGGCGGGGGCTTGGGCACTGAAGCTTTCTTT.

This CDR3 reads CASSLTGRTGELFF. The CDR3 DNA sequence: TGTGCCAGCAGCTTGACAGGGAGGACCGGGGAGCTGTTTTTT. The chain combines TRBV7-3 with TRBJ2-2; D is possibly TRBD1 (7 bases). The CDR3 runs 14 residues. Deletions cut 3 bases from V and 5 bases from J, with 10 bases between. Per germline, CDR1 SGHTA and CDR2 FQGTGA.

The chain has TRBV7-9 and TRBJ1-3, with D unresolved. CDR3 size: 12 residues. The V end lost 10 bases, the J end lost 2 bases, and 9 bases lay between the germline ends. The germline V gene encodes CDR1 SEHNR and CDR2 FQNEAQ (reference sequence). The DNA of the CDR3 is TGTGCCATTCCTAAGGCTGGAAACACCATATATTTT. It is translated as CAIPKAGNTIYF.

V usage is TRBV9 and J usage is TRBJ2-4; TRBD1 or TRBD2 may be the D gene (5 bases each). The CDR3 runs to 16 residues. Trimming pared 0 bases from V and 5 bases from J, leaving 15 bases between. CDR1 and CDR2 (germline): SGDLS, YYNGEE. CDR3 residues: CASSVGGVGGQNIQYF. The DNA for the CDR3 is TGTGCCAGCAGCGTAGGAGGGGTTGGGGGTCAAAACATTCAGTACTTC.

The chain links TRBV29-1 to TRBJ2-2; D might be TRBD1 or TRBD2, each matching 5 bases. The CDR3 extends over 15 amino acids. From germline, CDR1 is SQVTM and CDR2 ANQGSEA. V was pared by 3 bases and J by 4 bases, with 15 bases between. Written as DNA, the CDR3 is TGCAGCGTTGATGGGGGTGGCGGGCGCACCGGGGAGCTGTTTTTT. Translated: CSVDGGGGRTGELFF.

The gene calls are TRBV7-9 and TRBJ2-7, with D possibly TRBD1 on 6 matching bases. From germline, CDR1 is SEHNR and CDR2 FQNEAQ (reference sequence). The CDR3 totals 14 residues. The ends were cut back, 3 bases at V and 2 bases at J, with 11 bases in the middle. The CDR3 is CASSFVTGAYEQYF. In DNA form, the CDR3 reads TGTGCCAGCAGCTTTGTGACAGGAGCCTACGAGCAGTACTTC.

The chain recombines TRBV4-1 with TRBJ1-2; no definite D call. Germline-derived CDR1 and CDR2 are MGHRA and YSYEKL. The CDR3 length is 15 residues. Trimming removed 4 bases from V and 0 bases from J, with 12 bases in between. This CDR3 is CASSRPTGPNYGYTF. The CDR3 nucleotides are TGCGCCAGCAGCCGTCCCACGGGCCCTAACTATGGCTACACCTTC.

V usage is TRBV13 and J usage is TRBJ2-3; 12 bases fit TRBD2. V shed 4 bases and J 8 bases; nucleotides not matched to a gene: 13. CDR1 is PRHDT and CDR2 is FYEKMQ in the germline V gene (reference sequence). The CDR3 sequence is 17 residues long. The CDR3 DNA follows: TGTGCCAGCAGCTACCAACTAGCGGGGGGCCCGCTCGGTACGCAGTATTTT. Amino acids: CASSYQLAGGPLGTQYF.

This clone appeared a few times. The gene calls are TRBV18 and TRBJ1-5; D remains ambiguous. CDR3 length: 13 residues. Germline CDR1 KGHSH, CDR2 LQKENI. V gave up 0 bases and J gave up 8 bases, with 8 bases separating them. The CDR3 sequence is CASSPPAGEPQHF. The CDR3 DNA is TGTGCCAGCTCACCACCGGCGGGTGAGCCCCAGCATTTT.

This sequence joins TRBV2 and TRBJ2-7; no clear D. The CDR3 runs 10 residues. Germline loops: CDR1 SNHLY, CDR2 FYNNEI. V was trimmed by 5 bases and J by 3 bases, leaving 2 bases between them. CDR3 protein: CASSNYEQYF. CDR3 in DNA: TGTGCCAGCAGTAACTACGAGCAGTACTTC.

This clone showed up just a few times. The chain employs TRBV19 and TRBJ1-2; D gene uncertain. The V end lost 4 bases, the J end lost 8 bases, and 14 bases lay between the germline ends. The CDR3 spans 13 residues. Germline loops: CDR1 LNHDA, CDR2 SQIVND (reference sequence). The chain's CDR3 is CASSTVGVGGYTF. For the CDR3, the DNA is TGTGCCAGTAGTACTGTCGGGGTTGGCGGCTACACCTTC.

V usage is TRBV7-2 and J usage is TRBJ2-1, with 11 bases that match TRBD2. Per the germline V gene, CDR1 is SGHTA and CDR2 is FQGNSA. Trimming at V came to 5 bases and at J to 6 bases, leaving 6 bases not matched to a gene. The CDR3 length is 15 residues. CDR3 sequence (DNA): TGTGCCAGCAGCCAATCCGGGACTAGCGGCAATGAGCAGTTCTTC. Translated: CASSQSGTSGNEQFF.

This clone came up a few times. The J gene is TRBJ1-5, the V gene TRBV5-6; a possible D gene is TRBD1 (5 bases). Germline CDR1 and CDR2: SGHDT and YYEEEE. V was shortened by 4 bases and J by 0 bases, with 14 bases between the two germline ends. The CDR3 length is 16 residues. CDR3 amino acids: CASSTGWGNSNQPQHF. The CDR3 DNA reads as TGTGCCAGCAGCACAGGTTGGGGTAATAGCAATCAGCCCCAGCATTTT.

The CDR3 loop reads CASSLGGQLLSGANVLTF. The CDR3 DNA is TGCGCCAGCAGCTTGGGTGGACAGCTTCTCTCTGGGGCCAACGTCCTGACTTTC. V is TRBV5-1 and J is TRBJ2-6; the D gene is possibly TRBD1 (6 bases). The CDR3 has 18 amino acids. The germline CDR1 and CDR2 sequences are SGHRS and YFSETQ. Trimming stripped 0 bases from V and 0 bases from J, with 13 bases between.

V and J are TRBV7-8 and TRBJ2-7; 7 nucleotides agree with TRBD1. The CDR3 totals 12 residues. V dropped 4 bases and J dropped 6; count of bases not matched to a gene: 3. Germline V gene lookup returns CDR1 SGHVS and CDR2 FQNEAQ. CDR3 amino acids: CASSSDRLEQYF. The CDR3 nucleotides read TGTGCCAGCAGCTCGGACAGGCTCGAGCAGTACTTC.

The CDR3 DNA is TGTGCCAGCAGCCAAGAAGCCAGCGGGGGGGCTTGGGAGCAGTTCTTC. The encoded protein is CASSQEASGGAWEQFF. This chain connects TRBV4-2 to TRBJ2-1; 10 bases agree with TRBD2. V gave up 0 bases and J gave up 10 bases; unmatched junction bases: 9. The CDR3 has 16 amino acids. Germline CDR1 and CDR2: LGHNA and YNFKEQ.

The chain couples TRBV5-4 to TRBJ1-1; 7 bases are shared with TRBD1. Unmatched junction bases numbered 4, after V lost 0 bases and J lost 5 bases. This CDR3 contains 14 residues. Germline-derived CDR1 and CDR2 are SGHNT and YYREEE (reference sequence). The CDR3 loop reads CASSLEGAGTEAFF. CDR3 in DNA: TGTGCCAGCAGCTTGGAGGGGGCTGGGACTGAAGCTTTCTTT.

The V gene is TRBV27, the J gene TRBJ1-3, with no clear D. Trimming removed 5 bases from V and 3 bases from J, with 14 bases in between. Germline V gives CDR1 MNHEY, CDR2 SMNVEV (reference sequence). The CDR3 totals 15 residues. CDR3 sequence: CASSKGGFNGNTIYF. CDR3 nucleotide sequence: TGTGCCAGCAGTAAGGGAGGGTTTAATGGAAACACCATATATTTT.

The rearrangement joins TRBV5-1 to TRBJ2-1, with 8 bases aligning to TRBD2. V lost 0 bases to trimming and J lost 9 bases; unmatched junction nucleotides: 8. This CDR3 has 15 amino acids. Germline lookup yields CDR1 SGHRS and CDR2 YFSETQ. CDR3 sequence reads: CASSLGGGLRGEQFF. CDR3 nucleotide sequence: TGCGCCAGCAGCTTGGGCGGGGGGCTCAGGGGTGAGCAGTTCTTC.

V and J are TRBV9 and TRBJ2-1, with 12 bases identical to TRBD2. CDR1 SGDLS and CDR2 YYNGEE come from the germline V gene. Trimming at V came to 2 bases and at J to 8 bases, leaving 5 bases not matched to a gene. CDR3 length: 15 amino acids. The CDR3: CASSVRLAGEDEQFF. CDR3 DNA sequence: TGTGCCAGCAGCGTGAGACTAGCGGGGGAGGATGAGCAGTTCTTC.